Each of the 20 T cell receptor beta chains below was sequenced from the same sample in a study of blood T cell repertoires in COVID-19. Generated by immunoSEQ multiplex PCR, the TCRdb table keeps only in-frame clones and is missing some. The sample yields 200,000 to 300,000 clones, about 88% seen once. The sequencing input was peripheral blood. All receptors derive from a man aged 25 to 40 with active or convalescent COVID-19.

This chain links TRBV5-6 with TRBJ1-2, with 9 positions matching TRBD1. The germline V gene has CDR1 SGHDT and CDR2 YYEEEE. V was clipped by 4 bases and J by 2 bases; unmatched bases: 6. The CDR3 extends over 15 amino acids. The chain's CDR3 is CASSGTGIFNYGYTF. DNA for the CDR3: TGTGCCAGCAGCGGGACAGGGATATTCAACTATGGCTACACCTTC.

The rearrangement joins TRBV4-1 to TRBJ1-1; a possible D gene is TRBD1 (6 bases). The germline V gene encodes CDR1 MGHRA and CDR2 YSYEKL. Trimming pared 5 bases from V and 3 bases from J, leaving 16 bases between. This CDR3 comprises 15 residues. CDR3 sequence (DNA): TGCGCCAGCAGCAGCGGGGGGCGGCGCGACACTGAAGCTTTCTTT. Protein: CASSSGGRRDTEAFF.

This clone was observed a handful of times. This sequence joins TRBV6-6 and TRBJ2-5, with 7 bases lining up with TRBD1. Germline V gene sequence: CDR1 MNHNY, CDR2 SVGAGI (reference sequence). The CDR3 totals 14 residues. Trimming took 8 bases from V and 2 from J; bases not matched to a gene: 8. The CDR3 region is CASGLYRGQETQYF. The CDR3, as DNA: TGTGCCAGCGGACTCTACAGGGGACAAGAGACCCAGTACTTC.

V gene TRBV12-3 or TRBV12-4 combines with J gene TRBJ2-1; no firm D call. The CDR3 runs 11 residues. Trimming left V 6 bases short and J 4 bases short, with 4 bases between. CDR3 residues: CASRTYNEQFF. The CDR3 nucleotides read TGTGCCAGCAGGACATACAATGAGCAGTTCTTC.

This clone was counted a single time. This chain connects TRBV5-4 to TRBJ2-2; 8 bases fit TRBD1. The CDR3 contains 15 residues. Looked up from germline, CDR1 is SGHNT and CDR2 is YYREEE (reference sequence). The ends lost 4 bases at V and 5 bases at J; junction bases unmatched: 7. The CDR3 loop is CASSTRGQGTGELFF. In DNA form, the CDR3 reads TGTGCCAGCAGCACCAGGGGGCAGGGAACCGGGGAGCTGTTTTTT.

This chain uses TRBV3-1 (or the pseudogene TRBV3-2) with TRBJ2-7; possible D gene TRBD2, 5 bases. The CDR3 consists of 16 residues. V was cut by 0 bases and J by 6 bases, with 18 bases left in between. The germline V gene has CDR1 LGHDT and CDR2 YNNKEL (reference sequence). The CDR3 nucleotides read TGTGCCAGCAGCCAAGATGACGAGGGAATCCGTCCCGAGCAGTACTTC. Encoded protein: CASSQDDEGIRPEQYF.

The CDR3, as DNA: TGTGCCACCAGCAGAGACTTACAGGGGGCGGGAAATTCACCCCTCCACTTT. Translated, it gives CATSRDLQGAGNSPLHF. The chain uses TRBV15 and TRBJ1-6, with 9 bases that match TRBD1. Germline V gene data show CDR1 as LNHNV and CDR2 as YYDKDF (reference sequence). The CDR3 has 17 amino acids. Unmatched junction bases numbered 7, after V lost 0 bases and J lost 7 bases.

V and J are TRBV19 and TRBJ1-1; D unresolved. The CDR3 is 13 residues long. Germline CDR1 LNHDA, CDR2 SQIVND (reference sequence). V lost 9 bases and J lost 4, with 15 bases in between. CDR3 sequence (DNA): TGTGCCAGCACCTCTCCTTTGGCCACTGAAGCTTTCTTT. It encodes CASTSPLATEAFF.

This chain uses TRBV7-9 with TRBJ1-1, with a possible D match to TRBD1 (6 bases). The length of the CDR3 is 18 residues. With 1 base removed from V and 0 bases from J, the gap between germline ends came to 18 bases. Germline values: CDR1 SEHNR, CDR2 FQNEAQ (reference sequence). The CDR3 nucleotides are TGTGCCAGCAGCTTAGTAAGGGGGTTATTAAAAATGAACACTGAAGCTTTCTTT. As protein: CASSLVRGLLKMNTEAFF. Full variable domain (missing parts from reference TRBV7-9 and TRBJ1-1): DTGVSQNPRHKITKRGQNVTFRCDPISEHNRLYWYRQTLGQGPEFLTYFQNEAQLEKSRLLSDRFSAERPKGSFSTLEIQRTEQGDSAMYLCASSLVRGLLKMNTEAFFGQGTRLTVV.

V usage is TRBV6-1 and J usage is TRBJ2-7; D is perhaps TRBD1 (6 bases). CDR1 and CDR2 from the germline V gene are MNHNS and SASEGT. This CDR3 has 13 residues. Between the trimmed V and J ends, which lost 0 bases and 6 bases, there was a span of 9 bases. The CDR3 region is CASSEAQGFEQYF. In DNA form, the CDR3 reads TGTGCCAGCAGTGAAGCGCAGGGGTTCGAGCAGTACTTC.

The V call is TRBV6-2 or TRBV6-3, the J call TRBJ1-1; 8 nucleotides match TRBD1. Germline V CDR1 and CDR2: MNHEY, SVGEGT. The CDR3 covers 15 residues. Unmatched junction bases numbered 6, after V lost 5 bases and J lost 1 base. The CDR3 region has the DNA TGTGCCAGCAGTACACAGGGGGTTAGGAACACTGAAGCTTTCTTT. Translated, it gives CASSTQGVRNTEAFF.

The V call is TRBV19, the J call TRBJ1-5; tentatively, D is TRBD1 (6 bases). With 6 bases removed from V and 6 bases from J, the gap between germline ends came to 12 bases. Germline V lookup: CDR1 LNHDA, CDR2 SQIVND (reference sequence). The CDR3 sequence is 13 residues long. CDR3 in amino acids: CASSGQWGQPQHF. In DNA, the CDR3 is TGTGCCAGTAGCGGACAGTGGGGTCAGCCCCAGCATTTT.

V is TRBV7-2 and J is TRBJ2-3; no definite D call. The V end lost 5 bases, the J end lost 0 bases, and 15 bases lay between the germline ends. The CDR3 is 16 residues long. Germline V gene sequence: CDR1 SGHTA, CDR2 FQGNSA. CDR3 nucleotide sequence: TGTGCCAGCAGCCCCCACGTTGGTGAGAGCACAGATACGCAGTATTTT. This sequence encodes CASSPHVGESTDTQYF. The full variable domain, its missing parts supplied by reference TRBV7-2 and TRBJ2-3, is GAGVSQSPSNKVTEKGKDVELRCDPISGHTALYWYRQSLGQGLEFLIYFQGNSAPDKSGLPSDRFSAERTGGSVSTLTIQRTQQEDSAVYLCASSPHVGESTDTQYFGPGTRLTVL.

The chain carries TRBV6-5 and TRBJ2-3; 8 nucleotides match TRBD1. The germline CDR1 and CDR2 sequences are MNHEY and SVGAGI. J lost 7 bases, V lost 6 bases, and 6 bases had no gene match. This CDR3 is 13 amino acids long. The CDR3 DNA reads as TGTGCCAGCAGCGACAGGGGCCTGAATACGCAGTATTTT. Translating it yields CASSDRGLNTQYF.

This clone was seen once. The gene calls are TRBV12-5 and TRBJ2-2, with 9 bases identical to TRBD1. Germline assignment: CDR1 LGHNT and CDR2 FRNRAP. Losses at the gene ends were 4 bases for V and 5 bases for J; bases not matched to a gene: 11. The CDR3 contains 17 residues. Written as DNA, the CDR3 is TGTGCTAGTGGTTCGAAGTTGGGACAGGGTTTAACCGGGGAGCTGTTTTTT. The encoded protein is CASGSKLGQGLTGELFF.

The chain is built from TRBV19 and TRBJ1-6, with 7 nucleotides matching TRBD1. The V gene end was trimmed by 7 bases and the J gene end by 4 bases; junction bases not matched to a gene: 4. CDR3 length: 14 amino acids. Germline assignment: CDR1 LNHDA and CDR2 SQIVND (reference sequence). CDR3 amino acids: CASTTTGYNSPLHF. CDR3 in DNA: TGTGCCAGTACTACGACAGGGTATAATTCACCCCTCCACTTT.

The chain employs TRBV18 and TRBJ1-2; TRBD1 agrees at 12 bases. CDR3 length: 15 amino acids. After removal of 2 bases from V and 7 bases from J, the junction contained 5 bases not matched to a gene. Germline V lookup: CDR1 KGHSH, CDR2 LQKENI. The CDR3 loop reads CASSPSGQGASGYTF. For the CDR3, the DNA is TGTGCCAGCTCACCATCGGGACAGGGGGCTAGTGGCTACACCTTC. The full variable domain, in which reference TRBV18 and TRBJ1-2 provide the parts outside the CDR3, is NAGVMQNPRHLVRRRGQEARLRCSPMKGHSHVYWYRQLPEEGLKFMVYLQKENIIDESGMPKERFSAEFPKEGPSILRIQQVVRGDSAAYFCASSPSGQGASGYTFGSGTRLTVV.

The chain is built from TRBV27 and TRBJ1-5; D possibly corresponds to TRBD1 (5 bases). The length of the CDR3 is 15 residues. V lost 5 bases to trimming and J lost 0 bases, with 11 bases between them. Germline V gene data show CDR1 as MNHEY and CDR2 as SMNVEV (reference sequence). As DNA, the CDR3 is TGTGCCAGCAGTGCGGACACGTATAGCAATCAGCCCCAGCATTTT. It translates to CASSADTYSNQPQHF.

The V and J genes are TRBV6-4 and TRBJ2-1, with 9 bases identical to TRBD2. The CDR3 length is 13 residues. Germline lookup yields CDR1 MRHNA and CDR2 SNTAGT. The V segment lost 5 bases and the J segment 4 bases; nucleotides outside the gene matches: 0. The CDR3 DNA reads as TGTGCCAGCAGTACTAGCGGGTACAATGAGCAGTTCTTC. Translation: CASSTSGYNEQFF.

The V call is TRBV2, the J call TRBJ1-1; weak D call: TRBD1 (5 bases). The CDR3 has 13 amino acids. The germline V gene has CDR1 SNHLY and CDR2 FYNNEI. V lost 7 bases to trimming and J lost 1 base, with 10 bases between them. CDR3 in DNA: TGTGCCAGCAATCGACAGACGAACACTGAAGCTTTCTTT. Translating gives CASNRQTNTEAFF.